The present T cell receptor (beta chain) was sequenced within a study of blood T cell repertoires in COVID-19. Study-level background: Samples taken during acute and convalescent COVID-19 were collected in the United States, Italy and Spain. In each case, the material was cDNA or gDNA derived from T cells, B-cell-depleted T cells, or PBMCs.

This clone was seen just once. Germline values: CDR1 MDHEN, CDR2 SYDVKM. V was pared by 3 bases and J by 3 bases, with 5 bases of the junction left unmatched. The CDR3 loop spans 15 amino acids. In the authors' workflow: Amplified reference gene primers provided the basis for estimating nucleated cell counts. Generated by immunoSEQ multiplex PCR, the TCRdb table keeps only in-frame clones and is missing some. The DNA was the basis for D and trimming; V, J and clone size are from that table. This sample yields some 21,000 clones, of which approximately 73% are seen a single time; around 19% belongs to the top ten.

Sequenced input: peripheral blood. This clonotype was sampled from a human donor in a cohort sampled during active or convalescent COVID-19. This chain joins TRBV28 and TRBJ2-3; 8 nucleotides agree with TRBD2. The CDR3 region is CASSFPAGGTDTQYF. The CDR3 DNA reads as TGTGCCAGCAGTTTTCCGGCGGGAGGAACAGATACGCAGTATTTT.